One sample yielded the 13 T cell receptor beta chains listed below, sequenced in a study of T cell changes during pregnancy in multiple sclerosis (dated by TCRdb to between 2017 and 2020). The receptor library was made with the immunoSEQ multiplex PCR assay. The table comes from immuneACCESS by way of TCRdb, which keeps in-frame sequences with V and J called. Part of the clones is missing from these tables; in studies checked, under half for an unresolved V gene and the rest for unknown reasons. This sample gives about 38,000 clones in total; about 91% of them show up just once. Of the sample, 9% to 13% falls within the top ten clones. The sample consisted of CD8+ T cells from peripheral blood mononuclear cells, taken after pregnancy. These receptors all stem from a female donor with multiple sclerosis, enrolled in a pregnancy study.

J is TRBJ1-3 and V is TRBV18; D is perhaps TRBD1 (5 bases). Germline CDR1 and CDR2: KGHSH and LQKENI. The CDR3 consists of 17 residues. V was trimmed by 4 bases and J by 2 bases, leaving 18 bases between them. The CDR3 DNA follows: TGTGCCAGCTCACAAGGGGTGCCAGGGATCGCTGGAAACACCATATATTTT. The encoded protein is CASSQGVPGIAGNTIYF.

The chain employs TRBV9 and TRBJ1-5; 12 nucleotides match TRBD1. CDR1 SGDLS and CDR2 YYNGEE come from the germline V gene. The CDR3 contains 14 residues. The trim removed 4 bases at V and 7 bases at J, leaving 3 bases unmatched. CDR3 in amino acids: CASSPGTGGQPQHF. The CDR3 DNA follows: TGTGCCAGCAGCCCCGGGACAGGGGGCCAGCCCCAGCATTTT.

The J gene is TRBJ2-5, the V gene TRBV28, with 7 bases that match TRBD2. The CDR3 loop spans 15 amino acids. J gave up 6 bases and V 1 base, and 8 bases lay outside the gene matches. Germline lookup yields CDR1 MDHEN and CDR2 SYDVKM. The CDR3 DNA reads TGTGCCAGCAGTTTATTTTCGGGGGGAAGGAAGACCCAGTACTTC. Protein product: CASSLFSGGRKTQYF.

The chain joins TRBV5-1 to TRBJ1-3; D uncertain. V gave up 2 bases and J gave up 2 bases, with 8 bases separating them. This CDR3 has 14 residues. Per germline, CDR1 SGHRS and CDR2 YFSETQ. CDR3 DNA sequence: TGCGCCAGCAGCTTTGACACCACTGGAAACACCATATATTTT. Translation gives CASSFDTTGNTIYF.

The DNA of the CDR3 is TGTGCCAGCAGCTTGGGTCCGTTGGAAGCTTTCTTT. Amino acids: CASSLGPLEAFF. This sequence joins TRBV5-4 and TRBJ1-1; D not certain. V lost 0 bases, J lost 8 bases, and 8 bases lay in between. Germline V lookup: CDR1 SGHNT, CDR2 YYREEE (reference sequence). This CDR3 is 12 amino acids long.

The table lists this clone with a count of one. The chain carries TRBV7-9 and TRBJ2-1; D might be TRBD2 (5 bases). Germline V gene data show CDR1 as SEHNR and CDR2 as FQNEAQ (reference sequence). The V and J ends lost 3 bases and 10 bases respectively, with 10 bases between them. The CDR3 is 12 amino acids. The CDR3 bases are TGTGCCAGCAGCTTGAGGGTTTGGGAGCAGTTCTTC. Its translation: CASSLRVWEQFF. Together with reference TRBV7-9 and TRBJ2-1, the CDR3 gives the full variable domain: DTGVSQNPRHKITKRGQNVTFRCDPISEHNRLYWYRQTLGQGPEFLTYFQNEAQLEKSRLLSDRFSAERPKGSFSTLEIQRTEQGDSAMYLCASSLRVWEQFFGPGTRLTVL.

Worth noting for this clone: An end of the junction does not agree with germline; a read error may underlie this. This chain uses TRBV10-1 with TRBJ2-2, with 7 positions matching TRBD2. Germline-derived CDR1 and CDR2 are WNHNN and SYGVQD (reference sequence). CDR3 length: 13 residues. CDR3 amino acids: CASSAGQGGGLFF. The CDR3 bases are TGCGCCAGCAGTGCCGGCCAGGGCGGGGGGCTGTTTTTT.

This clone was seen more than once but under ten times. The chain uses TRBV5-1 and TRBJ2-1, with TRBD2 matching over 9 bases. The germline V gene has CDR1 SGHRS and CDR2 YFSETQ. The CDR3 has 17 residues. With V trimmed by 7 bases and J by 0 bases, 11 bases remained unmatched. DNA for the CDR3: TGCGCCAGCGCCCCCCCTAATAGCGGGAGCTCCTACAATGAGCAGTTCTTC. Residues: CASAPPNSGSSYNEQFF.

This chain joins TRBV2 and TRBJ2-7; D remains unclear. This CDR3 has 12 amino acids. Trimming shortened V by 6 bases and J by 3 bases, and 9 bases separated the two germline ends. Germline V gives CDR1 SNHLY, CDR2 FYNNEI. This CDR3 reads CASRVSYYEQYF. CDR3 DNA: TGTGCCAGCAGGGTTAGCTACTACGAGCAGTACTTC.

This clone was seen only once. The V call is TRBV9, the J call TRBJ2-1; no definite D call. The V end was cut by 4 bases, the J end by 4 bases, with 18 bases between. Per the germline V gene, CDR1 is SGDLS and CDR2 is YYNGEE. The CDR3 loop spans 16 amino acids. CDR3 protein: CASSPYLAEKYNEQFF. CDR3 DNA: TGTGCCAGCAGCCCGTATCTGGCGGAGAAATACAATGAGCAGTTCTTC.

The genes are TRBV18 and TRBJ2-5; 7 bases are a match to TRBD1. The V gene's germline CDR1 is KGHSH and CDR2 LQKENI. The CDR3 runs 14 residues. Losses at the gene ends were 4 bases for V and 5 bases for J; bases not matched to a gene: 7. The DNA for the CDR3 is TGTGCCAGCTCACTACAGGGGACGAGGGAGACCCAGTACTTC. It translates to CASSLQGTRETQYF.

This clone was recorded once. V usage is TRBV4-1 and J usage is TRBJ2-1; D perhaps matches TRBD1 (5 bases). This CDR3 has 15 amino acids. V was clipped by 0 bases and J by 7 bases, with 13 bases between them. Germline V gene data show CDR1 as MGHRA and CDR2 as YSYEKL. In DNA, the CDR3 is TGCGCCAGCAGCCAAGATAACAGGCTAGGGAATGAGCAGTTCTTC. It encodes CASSQDNRLGNEQFF.

The chain joins TRBV7-9 to TRBJ1-4; 7 bases match TRBD1. J was trimmed by 3 bases and V by 5 bases; bases with no gene match: 3. The germline CDR1 and CDR2 sequences are SEHNR and FQNEAQ (reference sequence). This CDR3 spans 14 amino acids. CDR3 coding DNA: TGTGCCAGCAGCCTCGGGACAGCTAATGAAAAACTGTTTTTT. The encoded protein is CASSLGTANEKLFF.